This T cell receptor (beta chain) came from a study of cytomegalovirus exposure and HLA in healthy donors (dated 2017 in TCRdb). Context from the whole study: An earlier analysis of some 600 of the donors reported under 300 Gb of sequence data and around 110 million unique TCR beta sequences obtained from 180 million or so T cells. An early release that covered 500 to 800 HLA-typed donors contained approximately 300 gigabases of sequencing data and 85 million to 100 million unique TCR sequences. Of the 350 to 450 genotyped donors, around 81% fell in the genetic ancestry cluster associated with self-reported Caucasian donors. The aim of the study was to test whether cataloging public T cell receptors could identify signatures of past pathogen exposure. The study used immunosequencing to profile the T cell repertoires of 666 subjects and linked those repertoires to cytomegalovirus serostatus. Along with the approximately 650-subject first cohort, a separate validation cohort of over a hundred different subjects was used. To predict cytomegalovirus infection status, the study brought together high-throughput TCR immunosequencing, statistical association of individual TCRs with disease status, and machine learning. A later analysis re-examined previously published TCR beta repertoires from about 670 donors and added high-resolution HLA genotyping to investigate patterns of TCR occurrence. In the later analysis, no new phenotypic data were used to find candidate immune exposures; instead, reliance was placed on TCR beta sequences and their occurrence across donors. An earlier analysis of 587 of the donors used high-throughput TCR beta sequencing to judge whether each TCR beta V gene segment behaved as functional or pseudogenic. Donor age, sex, ethnicity and CMV serostatus were collected together with the repertoire data. In a later genetic analysis, genome-wide SNP genotypes for about three fifths of the 666 donors were used, and that subset was treated as a discovery cohort. Every discovery cohort repertoire had been produced on one sequencing platform. HLA typing covered class I and class II loci at four-digit resolution. Typing coverage varied by locus: roughly 620-630 donors for A, B, C, DRB1 and DQB1; approximately 560 for DQA1; about 600 for DPA1; under 490 for DPB1. Five DR-DQ haplotypes were treated as single units for association and clustering because of strong linkage in the cohort. Among almost 400 genotyped donors of the cohort, an average of about 240,000 unique TCR beta nucleotide sequences were sequenced per donor, around a sixth of them non-productive.

A few counts support this clone. There is no known antigen for this receptor. No base-level quality is on record; no much larger clone is a single base apart. The cohort consisted of 666 healthy bone marrow donors. Cohort members were all nominally healthy when sampled, although unrecorded immune exposures were likely present. The donor tested CMV seropositive and was one of the 289 seropositive cohort members. Each donor provided a peripheral blood sample, and peripheral blood mononuclear cells were used for TCR beta sequencing. Genomic DNA extraction from the blood cell samples was performed with the Qiagen DNeasy Blood Extraction Kit. Library preparation used the immunoSEQ multiplex PCR assay. A mixture of 60 forward primers for TCR Vbeta segments and 13 reverse primers for TCR Jbeta segments was used in the multiplex PCR. The CDR3 region of rearranged TCR beta genes was amplified from genomic DNA with a multiplex PCR assay. The amplified TCR beta libraries were sequenced on the Illumina HiSeq System as 87-base-pair reads. The study's processing was this. A later analysis counted tens of millions of unique TCR beta chains across the 666 repertoires, and some 11 million of these chains were shared by at least two donors. Raw reads were error-corrected and collapsed into unique sequences by a nearest-neighbor algorithm in which closely related sequences were merged to remove PCR and sequencing errors. To assign V, D and J gene segments, CDR3 sequences were aligned to IMGT reference sequences. Each retained sequence needed at least a six-nucleotide match to both a V gene segment and a J gene segment. Rearrangements were called productive when the CDR3 lacked stop codons and stayed in frame with V and J; all others were non-productive. Following IMGT convention, CDR3 was defined as the stretch from the second conserved V-encoded cysteine to the conserved J-encoded phenylalanine. Sequences without an unambiguous match to a single V gene segment were excluded from the earlier analysis of 500 to 700 of the donors. An earlier analysis of fewer than 750 of the donors called V segments functional above 56.7% productive rearrangements and segregating when the between-donor standard deviation exceeded 5%. A statistical classification framework was developed to diagnose cytomegalovirus status using the catalog of TCR beta chain sequences. V and J gene assignment, in a later analysis, came from comparing TCR nucleotide sequences with IMGT/GENE-DB human TR gene sequences. Using the TCRdist pipeline, a later analysis assigned CDR3 sequences along with most-parsimonious VDJ recombination scenarios. In a later analysis, each TCR beta chain was defined by its CDR3 amino acid sequence together with its V-gene family, and reads without a unique V-gene family were excluded. In a later analysis, 450 to 600 highly shared, low-generation-probability nucleotide sequences were removed to address suspected cross-contamination and a sequencing artifact. In a later analysis, a clonal expansion index for each public chain was calculated from normalized within-repertoire ranks of inferred template counts. A later analysis computed generation probabilities with a VDJ recombination model fitted to out-of-frame rearrangements, and checked the results against IGoR. A later analysis scored TCR-TCR, TCR-HLA and TCR-CMV co-occurrence with hypergeometric tests, applying a repertoire-size bias correction to TCR pairs. False discovery rates were estimated in a later analysis by permuting HLA or CMV assignments 20 times. In a later analysis, co-occurring TCRs were grouped with DBSCAN, and TCRdist sequence similarity was added when clustering was performed within HLA-allele-positive subsets. For co-occurrence clustering, repertoires with fewer than 30,000 or more than 120,000 public chains were excluded, along with four to six repertoires with anomalous nucleotide sharing. TCRdb's version of the immuneACCESS table is confined to in-frame rearrangements and falls short of the full clone set. An unresolved V gene accounts for under half of the shortfall where checked; the remainder is of unknown origin. The DNA gave D and trimming, while V, J and clone size come from that table. Recorded for this sample are tens of thousands of clones; about 66% of them occurred a single time. Of the sample, just under 5% is held by the ten largest clones.

Beyond this particular receptor, the publication reports: Roughly 15 rarely observed V segments, including chromosome 9 orphons, were excluded from the earlier analysis of some 590 of the donors because counts were too low. A further reported finding was that TCR beta sequences accurately predicted the HLA-A and HLA-B alleles for most subjects in the first cohort. The authors suggested that the approach could potentially be extended to other disease states and immunological phenotypes. Broadly in line with IMGT annotations, most TCR beta V segments showed up in productive rearrangements about 87% or about 30% of the time in an earlier analysis of 450 to 750 of the donors. In a later genetic analysis, a missense DCLRE1C variant was associated with V-gene and J-gene trimming of TCR beta chains, and the association was replicated in an independent cohort. Three of the identified cytomegalovirus-associated TCR beta chains were confirmed in vitro to be specific for cytomegalovirus antigens. A cluster of highly shared sequence variants was judged likely to represent a technical artifact of the sequencing pipeline. The only immune exposure information available for the cohort was CMV serostatus. A later analysis reported that several top co-occurrence clusters appeared linked to parvovirus B19, influenza, CMV and Epstein-Barr virus. Presence/absence analyses assumed roughly uniform sequencing depth across donors, an assumption that may not hold. In a later analysis, TCR association rates were found to vary across HLA loci, with the most associated TCRs seen for DRB1 alleles and the fewest for HLA-C alleles. Only TCR beta chains were sequenced in this cohort, and the absence of alpha or paired-chain data limited detectable features. Linkage disequilibrium might explain the correlated functional status among segregating V segments, but an unknown experimental factor could not be excluded. Most CMV-associated TCR beta chains appeared to be HLA-restricted in a later analysis, and the HLA associations seemed to be driven largely by CMV exposure. In a later genetic analysis, fewer N-insertions in productive TCRs were reported among donors in an Asian-associated ancestry cluster than the roughly 640-donor mean. Because some donors lacked HLA typing at each locus, the association tests relied only on the typed subset. Specific HLA alleles were associated with roughly 16,000 TCR beta sequences at a false discovery rate of 0.05 in a later analysis. The classifier was reported to diagnose cytomegalovirus status with high specificity and sensitivity in both the original and validation cohorts. A later analysis found that HLA-associated TCR beta chains were more clonally expanded and had lower generation probabilities than equally common non-associated chains. A total of fewer than 200 TCR beta chains were listed by the study as associated with cytomegalovirus. Most TCR sequences were observed very rarely across donors, whereas some public TCRs were present in many individuals. Assigning TCR associations to individual alleles was difficult when HLA alleles, especially DR and DQ, strongly co-occurred.

Input material: PBMCs. The sequence was collected from a man between 60 and 75 years old in good health and CMV-seropositive.

The CDR3 corresponds to CASSLYQGATDTQYF. The nucleotide sequence reads TGTGCCAGCAGCTTATACCAGGGGGCCACAGATACGCAGTATTTT. Recombination connected TRBV7-9 to TRBJ2-3; 8 bases in the junction line up with TRBD1. At the junction V is shortened by 2 bases and J by 2 bases; bases outside the gene matches: 3. The CDR3 spans 15 residues, from the cysteine through the phenylalanine. Solely the CDR3 DNA is kept, with 45 bases framed from the first base. CDR1 SEHNR and CDR2 FQNEAQ are derived from the germline V gene (reference sequence). Reference TRBV7-9 and TRBJ2-3 genes cover what lies past the CDR3, so the full variable domain is DTGVSQNPRHKITKRGQNVTFRCDPISEHNRLYWYRQTLGQGPEFLTYFQNEAQLEKSRLLSDRFSAERPKGSFSTLEIQRTEQGDSAMYLCASSLYQGATDTQYFGPGTRLTVL.